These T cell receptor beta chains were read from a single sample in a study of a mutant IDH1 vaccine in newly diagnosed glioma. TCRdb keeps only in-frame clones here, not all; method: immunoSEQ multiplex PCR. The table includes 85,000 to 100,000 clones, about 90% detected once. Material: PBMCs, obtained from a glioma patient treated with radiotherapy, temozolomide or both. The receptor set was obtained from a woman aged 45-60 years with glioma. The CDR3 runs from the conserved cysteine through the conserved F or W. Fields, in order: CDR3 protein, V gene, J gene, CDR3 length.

CDR3: CASRGGGGGYGYTF
V: TRBV2
J: TRBJ1-2
length: 14

CDR3: CATRLSLGYEQYF
V: TRBV15
J: TRBJ2-7
length: 13

CDR3: CASSFGVGQGSDGYTF
V: TRBV7-9
J: TRBJ1-2
length: 16

CDR3: CASSPIQGTLQETQYF
V: TRBV27
J: TRBJ2-5
length: 16

CDR3: CAGSYTGNTEAFF
V: TRBV6-5
J: TRBJ1-1
length: 13

CDR3: CASRTGGGYGYTF
V: TRBV6-5
J: TRBJ1-2
length: 13

CDR3: CASKPVGSAGGTDTQYF
V: TRBV27
J: TRBJ2-3
length: 17

CDR3: CASSPEPGGGYTF
V: TRBV7-2
J: TRBJ1-2
length: 13

CDR3: CASSLSWGSNSPLHF
V: TRBV27
J: TRBJ1-6
length: 15

CDR3: CASTPGGGGKLFF
V: TRBV6-5
J: TRBJ1-4
length: 13

CDR3: CASSLEGQGGYTF
V: TRBV7-9
J: TRBJ1-2
length: 13

CDR3: CASSLRGLDYGYTF
V: TRBV6-6
J: TRBJ1-2
length: 14

CDR3: CASSPLEGVYGYTF
V: TRBV4-1
J: TRBJ1-2
length: 14

CDR3: CASRLPPRGTSTDTQYF
V: TRBV5-1
J: TRBJ2-3
length: 17

CDR3: CASSSDTEFSPLHF
V: TRBV5-1
J: TRBJ1-6
length: 14

CDR3: CASSPYGQGRQETQYF
V: TRBV19
J: TRBJ2-5
length: 16

CDR3: CASSPWSGTYEQYF
V: TRBV18
J: TRBJ2-7
length: 14

CDR3: CASSYGTDTQYF
V: TRBV27
J: TRBJ2-3
length: 12

CDR3: CASSTLGDSNQPQHF
V: TRBV9
J: TRBJ1-5
length: 15

CDR3: CASSFWDRYSNQPQHF
V: TRBV28
J: TRBJ1-5
length: 16

CDR3: CASSQDPPSSGRAYNEQFF
V: TRBV4-2
J: TRBJ2-1
length: 19

CDR3: CASSPGTGATGTQYF
V: TRBV9
J: TRBJ2-5
length: 15

CDR3: CAWSSPGRGVRTEAFF
V: TRBV30
J: TRBJ1-1
length: 16

CDR3: CASSKSPGLAGGVQYF
V: TRBV21-1
J: TRBJ2-4
length: 16

CDR3: CASSTTGVSQPQHF
V: TRBV6-1
J: TRBJ1-5
length: 14

CDR3: CASRGTGANEQYF
V: TRBV7-9
J: TRBJ2-7
length: 13

CDR3: CASSRGQGLYEQYF
V: TRBV7-8
J: TRBJ2-7
length: 14

CDR3: CASKLQGDPYEQYF
V: TRBV5-1
J: -
length: 14

CDR3: CASSYQGQGQPQHF
V: TRBV6-5
J: TRBJ1-5
length: 14

CDR3: CASSPRTGGLYGYTF
V: TRBV28
J: TRBJ1-2
length: 15

CDR3: CAISESDRDNSPLHF
V: TRBV10-3
J: TRBJ1-6
length: 15

CDR3: CASKSDREDEQFF
V: TRBV21-1
J: TRBJ2-1
length: 13

CDR3: CASGLVTAQPQHF
V: TRBV12-5
J: TRBJ1-5
length: 13

CDR3: CASSLVDSYTEAFF
V: TRBV7-9
J: TRBJ1-1
length: 14

CDR3: CASSLMGRSYEQYF
V: TRBV28
J: TRBJ2-7
length: 14

CDR3: CASSPRRAANTGELFF
V: TRBV5-1
J: TRBJ2-2
length: 16

CDR3: CSADLIYEQYF
V: TRBV20-1
J: TRBJ2-7
length: 11

CDR3: CASSLVAMPLSGNEQFF
V: TRBV5-1
J: TRBJ2-1
length: 17

CDR3: CASSRKEFNTEAFF
V: TRBV4-1
J: TRBJ1-1
length: 14

CDR3: CASSFGPGSRGKTYNEQFF
V: TRBV27
J: TRBJ2-1
length: 19

CDR3: CASSWGELTDEQYF
V: TRBV5-1
J: -
length: 14